These 3 T cell receptor beta chains were all obtained from the same sample, sequenced in a study of blood T cell repertoires in COVID-19. Measured with immunoSEQ multiplex PCR; TCRdb has only the in-frame clones, and not every one. This repertoire shows more than 95,000 clones, around nine tenths found once; its top ten account for 1% to 1.5%. Sequenced sample: peripheral blood. The source of these receptors is a woman older than 75 with acute or convalescent COVID-19.

This sequence joins TRBV18 and TRBJ2-7; maybe TRBD1 (5 bases). CDR1 KGHSH and CDR2 LQKENI come from the germline V gene. V gave up 3 bases and J gave up 0 bases, with 12 bases separating them. The CDR3 totals 15 residues. CDR3 nucleotide sequence: TGTGCCAGCTCACCTCCGACAGCGCGCTCCTACGAGCAGTACTTC. Protein product: CASSPPTARSYEQYF.

The V call is TRBV19, the J call TRBJ2-3; 7 positions agree with TRBD1. J gave up 0 bases and V 5 bases, and 5 bases lay outside the gene matches. There are 15 residues in the CDR3. CDR1 is LNHDA, CDR2 SQIVND, per germline (reference sequence). The CDR3 is CASSRQGPSTDTQYF. DNA for the CDR3: TGTGCCAGTAGTCGACAGGGCCCAAGCACAGATACGCAGTATTTT.

The chain links TRBV4-3 to TRBJ2-5; 7 bases line up with TRBD1. V lost 1 base and J lost 3; bases outside the gene matches: 8. The CDR3 length is 16 residues. In germline, CDR1 is LGHNA, CDR2 YSLEER. The CDR3 sequence: CASSQGAGTVKETQYF. The CDR3 DNA reads as TGCGCCAGCAGCCAAGGCGCCGGGACAGTTAAAGAGACCCAGTACTTC.